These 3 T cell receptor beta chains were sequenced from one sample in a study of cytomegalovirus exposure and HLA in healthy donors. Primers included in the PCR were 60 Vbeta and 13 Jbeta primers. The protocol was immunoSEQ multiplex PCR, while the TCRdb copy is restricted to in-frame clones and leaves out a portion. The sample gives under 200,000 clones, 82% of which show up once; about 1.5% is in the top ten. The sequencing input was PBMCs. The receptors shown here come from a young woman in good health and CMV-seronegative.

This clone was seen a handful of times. CDR3 sequence (DNA): TGTGCCAGCAGTGAAGATGGTTGGGTAGCGGGAGGTTCCTACGAGCAGTACGTC. Translation: CASSEDGWVAGGSYEQYV. The rearrangement uses TRBV6-1 and TRBJ2-7; 10 bases match TRBD2. Germline V gives CDR1 MNHNS, CDR2 SASEGT. The length of the CDR3 is 18 residues. Germline trimming cut 1 base from V and 1 base from J; bases unmatched to any gene: 10.

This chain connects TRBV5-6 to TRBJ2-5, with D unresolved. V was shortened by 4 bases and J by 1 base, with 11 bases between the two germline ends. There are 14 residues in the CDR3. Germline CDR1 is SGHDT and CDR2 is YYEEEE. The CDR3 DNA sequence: TGTGCCAGCAGCCTTGGAGCTCGCCAAGAGACCCAGTACTTC. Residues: CASSLGARQETQYF.

The CDR3 DNA sequence: TGTGCCAGCAGTTTCTATTGGCCGAGGGGACAGAAGATAGAAGGAGACTATGGCTACACCTTC. This sequence encodes CASSFYWPRGQKIEGDYGYTF. The chain has TRBV28 and TRBJ1-2; 7 bases are shared with TRBD1. This CDR3 has 21 residues. V was pared by 3 bases and J by 3 bases, with 25 bases of the junction left unmatched. The germline gives CDR1 MDHEN, CDR2 SYDVKM.